The rows below give T cell receptor beta chains drawn from one sample of a study of OX40 agonist ivuxolimab in advanced cancers. The protocol was immunoSEQ multiplex PCR, while the TCRdb copy is restricted to in-frame clones and leaves out a portion. Of roughly 98,000 clones listed, just under 85% were seen once; the top ten hold around 1.6%. The sequencing used CD4+ or CD8+ T cells sorted from blood, collected in a trial of the OX40 agonist ivuxolimab. The receptor set was obtained from an adult with an advanced solid tumor such as melanoma, head and neck, liver or kidney cancer. The CDR3 runs from the conserved cysteine through the conserved F or W. A D gene is named only where the DNA matches it firmly. Rows give clone size only sometimes, using once, few, many, or a class for an expanded clone.

v_call: TRBV25-1; d_call: .; clone_size: .; j_call: TRBJ2-3; cdr3_aa: CASSLRDTQYF; cdr3_nt: TGTGCCAGCAGTCTGAGAGATACGCAGTATTTT
v_call: TRBV27; d_call: TRBD1; clone_size: once; j_call: TRBJ1-2; cdr3_aa: CASSSPTGGWENYGYTF; cdr3_nt: TGTGCCAGCAGTTCTCCGACAGGGGGCTGGGAGAACTATGGCTACACCTTC
v_call: TRBV29-1; d_call: .; clone_size: .; j_call: TRBJ2-7; cdr3_aa: CSVETGPPYEQYF; cdr3_nt: TGCAGCGTAGAAACAGGGCCCCCCTACGAGCAGTACTTC
v_call: TRBV12-5; d_call: .; clone_size: once; j_call: TRBJ2-3; cdr3_aa: CASGLYTDTQYF; cdr3_nt: TGTGCTAGTGGTTTATACACAGATACGCAGTATTTT
v_call: TRBV30; d_call: .; clone_size: once; j_call: TRBJ1-2; cdr3_aa: CAWSVAGGLGYTF; cdr3_nt: TGTGCCTGGAGTGTAGCGGGAGGGCTCGGCTACACCTTC
v_call: TRBV29-1; d_call: .; clone_size: .; j_call: TRBJ2-1; cdr3_aa: CSGLASGYNEQFF; cdr3_nt: TGCAGCGGGCTAGCGTCGGGTTACAATGAGCAGTTCTTC
v_call: TRBV2; d_call: .; clone_size: .; j_call: TRBJ2-2; cdr3_aa: CATAGRGAGELFF; cdr3_nt: TGTGCCACCGCAGGGAGAGGAGCCGGGGAGCTGTTTTTT
v_call: TRBV7-9; d_call: .; clone_size: .; j_call: TRBJ1-4; cdr3_aa: CASSPGTEKLFF; cdr3_nt: TGTGCCAGCAGCCCTGGGACAGAAAAACTGTTTTTT
v_call: TRBV18; d_call: TRBD1; clone_size: .; j_call: TRBJ1-5; cdr3_aa: CASSQIGTGNQPQHF; cdr3_nt: TGTGCCAGCTCACAAATCGGGACAGGGAATCAGCCCCAGCATTTT
v_call: TRBV4-2; d_call: .; clone_size: .; j_call: TRBJ2-3; cdr3_aa: CASSLMAADTQYF; cdr3_nt: TGTGCCAGCAGCTTGATGGCAGCAGATACGCAGTATTTT
v_call: TRBV15; d_call: TRBD1; clone_size: .; j_call: TRBJ2-1; cdr3_aa: CATSRDLGQGLGEQFF; cdr3_nt: TGTGCCACCAGCAGAGATCTGGGACAGGGTCTAGGTGAGCAGTTCTTC
v_call: TRBV10-1; d_call: TRBD2; clone_size: .; j_call: TRBJ2-7; cdr3_aa: CASSGGLASAYEQYF; cdr3_nt: TGCGCCAGCAGCGGAGGACTAGCGTCTGCTTACGAGCAGTACTTC
v_call: TRBV5-1; d_call: TRBD1; clone_size: .; j_call: TRBJ2-1; cdr3_aa: CASSPGTVAYNEQFF; cdr3_nt: TGCGCCAGCAGCCCCGGGACAGTTGCTTACAATGAGCAGTTCTTC
v_call: TRBV11-2; d_call: .; clone_size: once; j_call: TRBJ1-3; cdr3_aa: CASSFGTAASGNTIYF; cdr3_nt: TGTGCCAGCAGCTTCGGGACCGCTGCATCTGGAAACACCATATATTTT